This TCR beta chain was sequenced for a study of memory CD4+ T cells and cytomegalovirus serostatus. Study conclusions and caveats: A US-trained random forest predicted CMV serostatus with median AUC around 0.91.

The sort gate was single viable CD3+CD4+CD8-CD45RO+ cells for memory CD4+ T cells. Total CD4+ T cells were enriched by CD4 positive selection. Trimming removed 5 bases from V and 4 bases from J; junction bases left unmatched: 6. The germline gives CDR1 SGHTA, CDR2 FQGNSA. The CDR3 runs to 15 residues. Produced via immunoSEQ multiplex PCR; TCRdb's table is partial and in-frame only. Counted here are tens of thousands of clones, 60% to 85% occurring once; the ten biggest clones make up about 0.6%. Comment on this clone: Its antigen is not known.

The genes are TRBV7-2 and TRBJ2-2; TRBD1 matches 8 bases. Sequencing was done on a sample of memory CD4+ T cells from blood. The TCR originated in an adult in good health and CMV-seronegative. Here the CDR3 reads CASSARTGRTGELFF. In nucleotides, the CDR3 is TGTGCCAGCAGCGCGCGGACAGGGCGCACCGGGGAGCTGTTTTTT.